The 13 T cell receptor beta chains reported below all come from one sample, sequenced in a study of cytomegalovirus exposure and HLA in healthy donors. Researchers ran the PCR with 60 Vbeta and 13 Jbeta primers. Clones were sequenced by immunoSEQ multiplex PCR, and TCRdb holds only the in-frame ones, with some missing. The table lists some 200,000 clones, 80% to 85% of them singletons. Sequencing was carried out using PBMCs. These receptors came from a boy aged 2 to 10 in good health and CMV-seronegative.

This chain joins TRBV9 and TRBJ2-1; possibly TRBD2 for D (5 bases). CDR3 size: 15 residues. The germline V and J ends were trimmed by 4 bases and 4 bases, with 15 bases remaining between them. Germline V gives CDR1 SGDLS, CDR2 YYNGEE. Here the CDR3 reads CASSPGLREYNEQFF. Written as DNA, the CDR3 is TGTGCCAGCAGCCCAGGACTCCGCGAATACAATGAGCAGTTCTTC.

V usage is TRBV19 and J usage is TRBJ1-3; the D is unclear. Deletions cut 7 bases from V and 1 base from J, with 11 bases between. The CDR3 runs 14 residues. Per the germline V gene, CDR1 is LNHDA and CDR2 is SQIVND (reference sequence). The CDR3 sequence is CASTLGGSGNTIYF. CDR3 sequence (DNA): TGTGCCAGTACCCTTGGAGGGTCTGGAAACACCATATATTTT. Full variable domain (missing parts from reference TRBV19 and TRBJ1-3): DGGITQSPKYLFRKEGQNVTLSCEQNLNHDAMYWYRQDPGQGLRLIYYSQIVNDFQKGDIAEGYSVSREKKESFPLTVTSAQKNPTAFYLCASTLGGSGNTIYFGEGSWLTVV.

This chain links TRBV9 with TRBJ2-3; D perhaps matches TRBD1 (6 bases). CDR1 and CDR2 (germline): SGDLS, YYNGEE. With 3 bases removed from V and 5 bases from J, the gap between germline ends came to 10 bases. This CDR3 has 13 amino acids. The CDR3 sequence: CASSAQGLDTQYF. In DNA form, the CDR3 reads TGTGCCAGCAGCGCCCAGGGGCTAGATACGCAGTATTTT. Supplemented by reference TRBV9 and TRBJ2-3, the full variable domain reads DSGVTQTPKHLITATGQRVTLRCSPRSGDLSVYWYQQSLDQGLQFLIQYYNGEERAKGNILERFSAQQFPDLHSELNLSSLELGDSALYFCASSAQGLDTQYFGPGTRLTVL.

V gene TRBV20-1 combines with J gene TRBJ2-7; D not resolved. Germline V gene data show CDR1 as DFQATT and CDR2 as SNEGSKA (reference sequence). The CDR3 length is 11 residues. Trimming removed 6 bases from V and 4 bases from J, with 10 bases in between. In DNA, the CDR3 is TGCAGTGCCCTGTTCGGTTACGAGCAGTACTTC. This gives the protein CSALFGYEQYF.

This rearrangement joins TRBV11-2 to TRBJ2-7; D is uncertain. Germline loops: CDR1 SGHAT, CDR2 FQNNGV. The CDR3 has 14 amino acids. V lost 1 base and J lost 1, with 8 bases in between. This CDR3 reads CASSLGSRSYEQYF. CDR3 in DNA: TGTGCCAGCAGCTTAGGTTCCAGGTCCTACGAGCAGTACTTC.

This clone was observed a few times. This chain links TRBV4-2 with TRBJ1-1, with 7 bases fitting TRBD1. Losses at the gene ends were 1 base for V and 0 bases for J; bases not matched to a gene: 2. CDR1 and CDR2 (germline): LGHNA, YNFKEQ. The CDR3 spans 15 residues. The CDR3 loop is CASSQGDSLNTEAFF. The CDR3 bases are TGTGCCAGCAGCCAAGGGGACAGTTTGAACACTGAAGCTTTCTTT.

J is TRBJ2-7 and V is TRBV7-9; D may be TRBD1 (6 bases). The V gene's germline CDR1 is SEHNR and CDR2 FQNEAQ (reference sequence). This CDR3 has 16 residues. V lost 5 bases and J lost 3, with 20 bases in between. In DNA form, the CDR3 reads TGTGCCAGCAGCCCCCCAGGACAGACTATAAACTACGAGCAGTACTTC. It specifies CASSPPGQTINYEQYF.

V gene TRBV18 combines with J gene TRBJ1-1; 9 bases fit TRBD1. The CDR3 covers 13 residues. Germline V lookup: CDR1 KGHSH, CDR2 LQKENI. With V trimmed by 2 bases and J by 5 bases, 0 bases remained unmatched. CDR3 nucleotide sequence: TGTGCCAGCTCACCAGGGACAGGGACTGAAGCTTTCTTT. Amino acid sequence: CASSPGTGTEAFF.

The chain carries TRBV27 and TRBJ2-5; 15 nucleotides line up with TRBD2. Per the germline V gene, CDR1 is MNHEY and CDR2 is SMNVEV (reference sequence). CDR3 length equals 15 residues. The V and J ends lost 5 bases and 6 bases, in that order; junction bases with no gene match: 4. CDR3 DNA sequence: TGTGCCAGCAGTCCCGGGACTAGCGGGAGGAAGACCCAGTACTTC. This sequence encodes CASSPGTSGRKTQYF.

The chain couples TRBV14 to TRBJ1-1; a possible D gene is TRBD1 (6 bases). The CDR3 is made up of 13 amino acids. The V and J ends lost 4 bases and 1 base respectively, with 7 bases between them. Germline CDR1 SGHDN, CDR2 FVKESK. For the CDR3, the DNA is TGTGCCAGCAGCCTGGACAGGAACACTGAAGCTTTCTTT. Translating it yields CASSLDRNTEAFF.

V and J are TRBV4-1 and TRBJ1-1, with a possible D match to TRBD1 (5 bases). This CDR3 is built from 13 residues. V gave up 6 bases and J gave up 0 bases, with 8 bases separating them. CDR1 and CDR2 from the germline V gene are MGHRA and YSYEKL. The CDR3 loop is CASRDNLNTEAFF. Written as DNA, the CDR3 is TGCGCCAGCAGGGACAACCTGAACACTGAAGCTTTCTTT.

The chain has TRBV2 and TRBJ1-5, with a tentative D call TRBD1 (5 bases). CDR1 is SNHLY, CDR2 FYNNEI, per germline. The CDR3 consists of 14 residues. Trimming took off 1 base at V and 7 bases at J, with 11 bases between the two ends. CDR3: CASSEVAGWQPQHF. DNA for the CDR3: TGTGCCAGCAGTGAAGTGGCAGGGTGGCAGCCCCAGCATTTT. Supplemented by reference TRBV2 and TRBJ1-5, the full variable domain reads EPEVTQTPSHQVTQMGQEVILRCVPISNHLYFYWYRQILGQKVEFLVSFYNNEISEKSEIFDDQFSVERPDGSNFTLKIRSTKLEDSAMYFCASSEVAGWQPQHFGDGTRLSIL.

This clone was seen a handful of times. This chain connects TRBV5-1 to TRBJ1-1, with D unclear. Germline loops: CDR1 SGHRS, CDR2 YFSETQ. This CDR3 has 15 residues. Trimming took 4 bases from V and 4 from J, leaving 17 bases between them. The CDR3 nucleotides read TGCGCCAGCAGCCCGACCACGACTGGCTCCACTGAAGCTTTCTTT. It encodes CASSPTTTGSTEAFF.